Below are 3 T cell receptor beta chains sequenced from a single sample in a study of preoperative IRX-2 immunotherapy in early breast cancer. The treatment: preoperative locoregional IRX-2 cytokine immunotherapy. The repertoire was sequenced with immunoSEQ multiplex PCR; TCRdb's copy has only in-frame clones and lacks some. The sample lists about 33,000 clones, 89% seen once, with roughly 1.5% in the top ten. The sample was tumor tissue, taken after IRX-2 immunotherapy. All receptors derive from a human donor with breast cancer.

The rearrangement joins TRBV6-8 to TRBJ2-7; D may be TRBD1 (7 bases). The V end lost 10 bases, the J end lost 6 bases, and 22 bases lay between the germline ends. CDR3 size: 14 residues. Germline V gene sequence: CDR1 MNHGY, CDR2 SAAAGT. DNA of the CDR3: TGTGCCATCAGGGGGGTAGGAGGGGGCCTCGAGCAGTACTTC. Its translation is CAIRGVGGGLEQYF.

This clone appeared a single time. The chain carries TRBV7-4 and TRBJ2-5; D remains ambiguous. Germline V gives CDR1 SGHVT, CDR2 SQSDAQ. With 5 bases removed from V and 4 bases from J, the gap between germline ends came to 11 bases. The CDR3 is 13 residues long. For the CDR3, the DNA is TGTGCCAGCAGCCAAGATTGGGGAGAGACCCAGTACTTC. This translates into CASSQDWGETQYF.

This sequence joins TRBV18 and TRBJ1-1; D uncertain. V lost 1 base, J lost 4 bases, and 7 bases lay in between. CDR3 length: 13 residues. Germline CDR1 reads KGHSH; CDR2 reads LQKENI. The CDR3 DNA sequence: TGTGCCAGCTCACCACGCGGGATCACTGAAGCTTTCTTT. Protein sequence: CASSPRGITEAFF.